This entry lists 21 T cell receptor beta chains sequenced from one sample in a study of cytomegalovirus exposure and HLA in healthy donors. The study ran its PCR with 60 Vbeta and 13 Jbeta primers. TCRdb keeps only in-frame clones here, not all; method: immunoSEQ multiplex PCR. The data contain 150,000 to 200,000 clones, just over 75% of them singletons. Specimen: PBMCs. These receptors all stem from a man in his forties in good health and CMV-seronegative.

This clone showed up just a few times. One end of the junction varies from germline; a read error may be responsible. The chain is built from TRBV30 and TRBJ2-6; possibly TRBD2 for D (6 bases). CDR3 size: 18 residues. Germline CDR1 GTSNPN, CDR2 SVGIG (reference sequence). CDR3 loop: CAWATGLLELSGANGLTF. The DNA for the CDR3 is TGTGCCTGGGCGACGGGACTCCTTGAACTCTCTGGGGCCAACGGCCTGACTTTC.

The rearrangement uses TRBV19 and TRBJ2-2, with 14 bases fitting TRBD2. The germline gives CDR1 LNHDA, CDR2 SQIVND (reference sequence). The CDR3 has 18 amino acids. Trimming took 5 bases from V and 5 from J; bases not matched to a gene: 10. The CDR3 nucleotides read TGTGCCAGTAGTTTCCCGGGACTAGCGGGAGTTTATACCGGGGAGCTGTTTTTT. This sequence encodes CASSFPGLAGVYTGELFF.

This chain links TRBV27 with TRBJ2-2; the D is unclear. CDR3 length: 13 amino acids. Germline lookup yields CDR1 MNHEY and CDR2 SMNVEV (reference sequence). The germline V and J ends were trimmed by 5 bases and 4 bases, with 8 bases remaining between them. The CDR3 is CASSRSLTGELFF. CDR3 nucleotides: TGTGCCAGCAGTCGGAGCCTCACCGGGGAGCTGTTTTTT.

DNA for the CDR3: TGTGCCAGCAGCGGACTAGCGGGAGCCTCCTACAATGAGCAGTTCTTC. This codes for CASSGLAGASYNEQFF. This chain joins TRBV7-9 and TRBJ2-1, with TRBD2 matching 13 bases. Germline V CDR1 and CDR2: SEHNR, FQNEAQ (reference sequence). This CDR3 has 16 amino acids. V dropped 5 bases and J dropped 0; count of bases not matched to a gene: 1.

This clone was counted a single time. This chain uses TRBV27 with TRBJ2-5, with D possibly TRBD1 on 5 matching bases. The CDR3 consists of 14 residues. Trimming removed 2 bases at V and 7 bases at J, with 14 bases between. CDR1 is MNHEY and CDR2 is SMNVEV in the germline V gene (reference sequence). The CDR3 DNA reads as TGTGCCAGCAGTTTAGGGGCCTCGGTCGGGACCCAGTACTTC. Translation: CASSLGASVGTQYF.

The CDR3 protein is CASSVHSGGGQPQHF. DNA of the CDR3: TGTGCCAGTAGTGTCCATTCGGGAGGCGGGCAGCCCCAGCATTTT. The rearrangement links TRBV19 to TRBJ1-5; D unclear. V gave up 5 bases and J gave up 7 bases, with 18 bases separating them. CDR3 size: 15 residues. Germline CDR1 is LNHDA and CDR2 is SQIVND (reference sequence).

This clone was counted only a few times. Within the sample, other DNA sequences also encode this same CDR3. The chain employs TRBV15 and TRBJ2-4; D is unresolved. The CDR3 has 15 amino acids. Deletions cut 4 bases from V and 0 bases from J, with 10 bases between. Germline V gives CDR1 LNHNV, CDR2 YYDKDF (reference sequence). CDR3 nucleotide sequence: TGTGCCACCAGCAACCCGAGATTAGCCAAAAACATTCAGTACTTC. It codes for CATSNPRLAKNIQYF.

V gene TRBV14 combines with J gene TRBJ2-1; D might be TRBD2 (5 bases). Germline CDR1 SGHDN, CDR2 FVKESK. The CDR3 has 14 residues. The V end lost 1 base, the J end lost 3 bases, and 7 bases lay between the germline ends. The CDR3 nucleotides are TGTGCCAGCAGCCAAGCTACTAGCTACAATGAGCAGTTCTTC. The encoded protein is CASSQATSYNEQFF.

The chain employs TRBV6-1 and TRBJ2-7, with 9 bases fitting TRBD1. Trimming cost V 6 bases and J 4 bases; bases outside gene matches: 4. The CDR3 contains 13 residues. Per the germline V gene, CDR1 is MNHNS and CDR2 is SASEGT. The CDR3 sequence is CASRGTGSYEQYF. DNA for the CDR3: TGTGCCAGCAGAGGGACAGGGTCGTACGAGCAGTACTTC.

This chain links TRBV29-1 with TRBJ1-1; D remains ambiguous. The germline CDR1 and CDR2 sequences are SQVTM and ANQGSEA. V was cut by 7 bases and J by 0 bases, with 12 bases left in between. The CDR3 has 13 residues. For the CDR3, the DNA is TGCAGCGACGGAGTGGCGGTGAACACTGAAGCTTTCTTT. It specifies CSDGVAVNTEAFF.

The chain employs TRBV5-1 and TRBJ1-1; D possibly corresponds to TRBD1 (6 bases). V was cut by 1 base and J by 0 bases, with 16 bases left in between. The CDR3 consists of 17 residues. CDR1 SGHRS and CDR2 YFSETQ come from the germline V gene. CDR3 nucleotides: TGCGCCAGCAGCTTGAAACCGGGACAACTCATGAACACTGAAGCTTTCTTT. Translated, it gives CASSLKPGQLMNTEAFF. The full variable domain, rest sourced from reference TRBV5-1 and TRBJ1-1, is KAGVTQTPRYLIKTRGQQVTLSCSPISGHRSVSWYQQTPGQGLQFLFEYFSETQRNKGNFPGRFSGRQFSNSRSEMNVSTLELGDSALYLCASSLKPGQLMNTEAFFGQGTRLTVV.

The gene calls are TRBV19 and TRBJ2-3; D gene unclear. Trimming left V 6 bases short and J 2 bases short, with 15 bases between. CDR3 length: 15 residues. Germline loops: CDR1 LNHDA, CDR2 SQIVND (reference sequence). CDR3 nucleotides: TGTGCCAGTAGCCGTCTCCCAATAGTCACAGATACGCAGTATTTT. Amino acid sequence: CASSRLPIVTDTQYF.

V usage is TRBV7-9 and J usage is TRBJ1-2, with 9 bases matching TRBD1. This CDR3 comprises 16 residues. CDR1 is SEHNR, CDR2 FQNEAQ, per germline (reference sequence). Unmatched junction bases numbered 14, after V lost 4 bases and J lost 8 bases. The chain's CDR3 is CASSSRTGETSGGYTF. CDR3 nucleotides: TGTGCCAGCAGCTCGCGGACAGGGGAGACAAGTGGCGGCTACACCTTC.

This sequence joins TRBV15 and TRBJ2-3, with 8 positions matching TRBD2. This CDR3 has 14 amino acids. V dropped 1 base and J dropped 6; count of bases not matched to a gene: 3. Germline-derived CDR1 and CDR2 are LNHNV and YYDKDF (reference sequence). Written as DNA, the CDR3 is TGTGCCACCAGCAGAGGGACTAGCAGCGATACGCAGTATTTT. It is translated as CATSRGTSSDTQYF.

The chain recombines TRBV4-2 with TRBJ2-7; tentatively, D is TRBD2 (6 bases). Germline V CDR1 and CDR2: LGHNA, YNFKEQ. The CDR3 loop spans 17 amino acids. V was trimmed by 4 bases and J by 1 base, leaving 20 bases between them. CDR3 protein: CASSPLSPASVSYEQYF. CDR3 bases: TGTGCCAGCAGCCCCCTTTCCCCGGCTAGCGTGTCCTACGAGCAGTACTTC.

The chain carries TRBV9 and TRBJ2-2, with 13 positions matching TRBD2. CDR1 and CDR2 from the germline V gene are SGDLS and YYNGEE. The CDR3 has 16 residues. Trimming at V came to 2 bases and at J to 7 bases, leaving 5 bases not matched to a gene. The CDR3 coding sequence is TGTGCCAGCAGCGTCGGGACTAGCGGGAAAAACGGGGAGCTGTTTTTT. It is translated as CASSVGTSGKNGELFF.

The CDR3 here is CASSLSGTGFNQPQHF. In DNA, the CDR3 is TGTGCCAGCAGTTTATCCGGGACAGGGTTTAATCAGCCCCAGCATTTT. This chain uses TRBV27 with TRBJ1-5; 9 nucleotides match TRBD1. The CDR3 has 16 amino acids. In germline, CDR1 is MNHEY, CDR2 SMNVEV (reference sequence). Trimming at V came to 0 bases and at J to 4 bases, leaving 4 bases not matched to a gene.

V gene TRBV30 combines with J gene TRBJ1-1, with TRBD1 matching 10 bases. V shed 7 bases, J shed 6 bases, and the junction held 8 bases outside the gene matches. This CDR3 has 13 amino acids. CDR1 and CDR2 (germline): GTSNPN, SVGIG (reference sequence). The DNA of the CDR3 is TGTGCCTATACACCGGGACAGGGGCCTGAAGCTTTCTTT. It specifies CAYTPGQGPEAFF.

V and J are TRBV6-1 and TRBJ2-1; the match to TRBD2 covers 9 bases. The germline V gene has CDR1 MNHNS and CDR2 SASEGT. The CDR3 has 16 amino acids. J gave up 0 bases and V 4 bases, and 4 bases lay outside the gene matches. For the CDR3, the DNA is TGTGCCAGCAGTGGGAGACTAGCGGTCTCCTACAATGAGCAGTTCTTC. Encoded protein: CASSGRLAVSYNEQFF.

The chain combines TRBV28 with TRBJ1-5, with no clear D. The CDR3 runs 15 residues. V was pared by 1 base and J by 3 bases, with 10 bases between. Germline assignment: CDR1 MDHEN and CDR2 SYDVKM. CDR3 in amino acids: CASSLLSGSNQPQHF. The DNA of the CDR3 is TGTGCCAGCAGTTTATTGTCGGGATCCAATCAGCCCCAGCATTTT.

CDR3 region: CASSRGQGDDEQYF. CDR3 sequence (DNA): TGTGCCAGCAGCCGGGGACAGGGGGACGACGAGCAGTACTTC. The chain recombines TRBV7-9 with TRBJ2-7, with 11 positions matching TRBD1. CDR3 length equals 14 residues. V lost 5 bases and J lost 5; bases outside the gene matches: 5. From germline, CDR1 is SEHNR and CDR2 FQNEAQ (reference sequence). Looking up the rest from reference TRBV7-9 and TRBJ2-7 gives the full variable domain: DTGVSQNPRHKITKRGQNVTFRCDPISEHNRLYWYRQTLGQGPEFLTYFQNEAQLEKSRLLSDRFSAERPKGSFSTLEIQRTEQGDSAMYLCASSRGQGDDEQYFGPGTRLTVT.